Listed below are T cell receptor beta chains from one sample, sequenced in a study. Via MiXCR, TCRdb re-called the 5' RACE reads, giving one row per CDR3 protein. The sample holds 52,000 or so distinct CDR3 sequences, less than 25% seen once. Source material: tumor-infiltrating Tregs sorted from the breast tumor. The receptors come from a female donor with breast cancer. CDR3s include the opening cysteine and the closing phenylalanine or tryptophan. D genes are given only for firm matches. Size values are once, few and many counts, or a class for expanded clones, and some rows have none.

-,TRBJ2-5,TRBV20-1,many,CSAVALRRETQYF,TGCAGTGCCGTAGCGTTGCGGAGAGAGACCCAGTACTTC
-,TRBJ2-5,TRBV14,-,CASSQPRNGVWTQYF,TGTGCCAGCAGCCAACCACGCAACGGGGTGTGGACCCAGTACTTC
TRBD1,TRBJ1-2,TRBV7-2,-,CASSPGVDRVPGYTF,TGTGCCAGCAGCCCCGGAGTGGACAGGGTTCCTGGCTACACCTTC
-,TRBJ2-1,TRBV5-1,-,CASSSGSGTAYNEQFF,TGCGCCAGCAGCTCCGGAAGCGGGACAGCCTACAATGAGCAGTTCTTC
TRBD1,TRBJ1-3,TRBV5-1,-,CASSVPSGGGGNTIYF,TGCGCCAGCAGCGTCCCGTCAGGGGGCGGTGGAAACACCATATATTTT
-,TRBJ1-4,TRBV11-3,few,CASSFESRVGEKLFF,TGTGCCAGCAGCTTTGAAAGCCGGGTTGGGGAAAAACTGTTTTTT
-,TRBJ1-5,TRBV2,few,CASRKTALSNQPQHF,TGTGCCAGCAGGAAAACAGCCCTCAGCAATCAGCCCCAGCATTTT
-,TRBJ2-7,TRBV7-9,-,CASSRAAGGYYEQYF,TGTGCCAGCAGCCGAGCCGCCGGAGGGTACTACGAGCAGTACTTC
-,TRBJ2-3,TRBV20-1,-,CSAAGTGSTDTQYF,TGCAGTGCTGCCGGGACGGGGAGCACAGATACGCAGTATTTT
-,TRBJ2-5,TRBV20-1,few,CSASSGTSLSRQYF,TGCAGTGCGAGCTCCGGGACGTCCTTGTCTCGGCAGTACTTC
-,TRBJ2-5,TRBV18,many,CASSPPTGTQYF,TGTGCCAGCTCACCACCGACCGGGACCCAGTACTTC
TRBD1,TRBJ2-7,TRBV27,few,CASSLDRVSSYEQYF,TGTGCCAGCAGTTTGGACAGGGTAAGCTCCTACGAGCAGTACTTC
TRBD2,TRBJ2-1,TRBV5-1,many,CASSSAGGPGNEQFF,TGCGCCAGCAGCTCAGCGGGAGGGCCTGGCAATGAGCAGTTCTTC
-,TRBJ2-7,TRBV7-9,-,CASSLVQAPTYEQYF,TGTGCCAGCAGCTTGGTTCAGGCCCCTACCTACGAGCAGTACTTC